This T cell receptor beta chain appears in the sequencing data of a study of cytomegalovirus exposure and HLA in healthy donors. The study sampled nominally healthy donors, though unrecorded immune exposures were likely. The PCR contained 60 Vbeta and 13 Jbeta primers. The method was immunoSEQ multiplex PCR; TCRdb's version includes in-frame clones alone and lacks a portion of them. The table has some 150,000 clones, 65% to 85% seen once; the top ten hold 6.5% to 7%. V was shortened by 6 bases and J by 5 bases, with 6 bases between the two germline ends. This CDR3 contains 10 residues. Germline CDR1 is SQVTM and CDR2 is ANQGSEA.

The TCR comes from a woman aged 40 to 55 in good health and CMV-seropositive. Sequencing was done on a sample of PBMCs. The gene calls are TRBV29-1 and TRBJ2-3; D ambiguous. For the CDR3, the DNA is TGCAGCGTACTCGGAGATACGCAGTATTTT. Protein: CSVLGDTQYF.